Following are 9 T cell receptor beta chains from one sample sequenced in a study of response to subunit inactivated influenza vaccine. TCRdb passed the RT-PCR reads through MiXCR, listing each CDR3 protein once. Seen here are under 200,000 distinct CDR3 sequences, around 10% observed once, and the top ten hold about 40%. The material sequenced was CD8+ T cells sorted from PBMCs, taken about 24 months after vaccination. The receptors originated from a man aged 50 to 69 who received an inactivated influenza vaccine.

This clonotype was counted a few times. The V call is TRBV6-2 or TRBV6-3, the J call TRBJ2-1; weak D call: TRBD1 (5 bases). The germline gives CDR1 MNHEY, CDR2 SVGEGT. V lost 5 bases to trimming and J lost 9 bases, with 14 bases between them. CDR3 size: 13 residues. The chain's CDR3 is CASSRGWGAEQFF. CDR3 coding DNA: TGTGCCAGCAGTCGAGGTTGGGGCGCTGAGCAGTTCTTC.

V is TRBV19 and J is TRBJ2-7; D remains ambiguous. Germline V gene lookup returns CDR1 LNHDA and CDR2 SQIVND (reference sequence). V shed 5 bases and J shed 2 bases, with 7 bases lying between them. The CDR3 sequence is 12 residues long. The CDR3 loop reads CASSQGPYEQYF. The CDR3 coding sequence is TGTGCCAGTAGTCAAGGCCCCTACGAGCAGTACTTC.

The rearrangement links TRBV4-3 to TRBJ1-1; no clear D. From germline, CDR1 is LGHNA and CDR2 YSLEER. V was clipped by 4 bases and J by 0 bases, with 12 bases between them. The length of the CDR3 is 15 residues. The CDR3 DNA reads TGCGCCAGCAGCCTCACCCGGGCCGTGAACACTGAAGCTTTCTTT. This codes for CASSLTRAVNTEAFF.

This clonotype showed up just a few times. This rearrangement joins TRBV4-1 to TRBJ2-2, with 12 bases that match TRBD2. The germline gives CDR1 MGHRA, CDR2 YSYEKL. The length of the CDR3 is 16 residues. Trimming took 3 bases from V and 5 from J; bases not matched to a gene: 4. CDR3 sequence reads: CASSHSSGGATGELFF. CDR3 sequence (DNA): TGCGCCAGCAGCCATTCTAGCGGGGGGGCTACCGGGGAGCTGTTTTTT.

This chain's CDR3 is CASRPREGPTGELFF. The CDR3 DNA sequence: TGTGCCAGCAGACCCCGAGAGGGTCCGACCGGGGAGCTGTTTTTT. The V and J genes are TRBV6-1 and TRBJ2-2; D may be TRBD2 (5 bases). Trimming stripped 6 bases from V and 5 bases from J, with 16 bases between. CDR1 and CDR2 (germline): MNHNS, SASEGT. The CDR3 totals 15 residues.

This clonotype was observed a few times. The rearrangement joins TRBV7-9 to TRBJ1-5, with D perhaps TRBD1 (6 bases). Deletions cut 5 bases from V and 6 bases from J, with 14 bases between. Germline CDR1 and CDR2: SEHNR and FQNEAQ (reference sequence). The length of the CDR3 is 14 residues. The CDR3 protein is CASSITGKGQPQHF. CDR3 nucleotides: TGTGCCAGCAGCATTACAGGGAAGGGTCAGCCCCAGCATTTT.

The sample holds a few counts of this clonotype. This may arise from a read error, as a much more abundant clone is one base away. CDR3 amino acids: CAISERRGLTYEQYF. The CDR3, as DNA: TGTGCCATCAGTGAAAGACGGGGCCTTACCTACGAGCAGTACTTC. The chain combines TRBV10-3 with TRBJ2-7; possibly TRBD1 or TRBD2 for D (5 bases each). The V gene lost 3 bases and the J gene lost 2 bases, with 14 bases spanning the gap. This CDR3 has 15 residues. Germline loops: CDR1 ENHRY, CDR2 SYGVKD.

Many counts were recorded for this clonotype. This sequence joins TRBV24-1 and TRBJ2-5; perhaps TRBD1 as D (5 bases). The germline gives CDR1 KGHDR, CDR2 SFDVKD. V was clipped by 5 bases and J by 5 bases, with 17 bases between them. This CDR3 is built from 15 residues. The CDR3 DNA sequence: TGTGCCACCAGTGTAGGGGCCAGGGCGGCGGAGACCCAGTACTTC. Protein sequence: CATSVGARAAETQYF.

This clonotype came up many times. J is TRBJ2-5 and V is TRBV4-1; 7 bases line up with TRBD1. CDR1 is MGHRA and CDR2 is YSYEKL in the germline V gene. CDR3 length: 14 amino acids. The junction had 4 bases not matched to a gene; V was cut back by 3 bases and J by 3 bases. The CDR3 DNA follows: TGCGCCAGCAGCCAGGCTCAGGGGGAAGAGACCCAGTACTTC. Translating it yields CASSQAQGEETQYF.